The text below deals with one T cell receptor (beta chain). The data stem from a study of blood T cell repertoires in COVID-19. In the original processing: Amplification from reference gene primers served as the basis for estimated nucleated cell counts. Produced via immunoSEQ multiplex PCR; TCRdb's table is partial and in-frame only. D and trimming come from the DNA, and the V and J calls and clone size come from that table. The data contain around 18,000 clones, 89% of them singletons. CDR1 is SGDLS, CDR2 YYNGEE, per germline. The V and J ends lost 7 bases and 2 bases respectively, with 17 bases between them. CDR3 length: 15 residues.

This sequence joins TRBV9 and TRBJ2-3, with TRBD2 as a possible D gene (6 bases). This receptor was taken from a man between 60 and 75 years old with active COVID-19. Sequencing used peripheral blood. CDR3 sequence reads: CASLPGDGNTDTQYF. CDR3 nucleotide sequence: TGTGCCAGCCTCCCGGGGGACGGGAACACAGATACGCAGTATTTT.